Presented here are 21 T cell receptor beta chains from one specimen sequenced in a study of T cells after yellow fever vaccination. One entry per CDR3 protein, called by TCRdb with MiXCR from the 5' RACE reads. This table holds roughly 120,000 distinct CDR3 sequences, 7.4% found once. The sequencing used CD4+ T cells sorted from PBMCs, collected approximately 11 days after the first yellow fever vaccination. The receptors were gathered from a man between 18 and 29 years old who received the YFV17D yellow fever vaccine.

Concerning this clonotype: A read error may account for a junction end that differs from germline. The chain uses TRBV12-3 or TRBV12-4 and TRBJ1-1; TRBD1 aligns across 7 bases. The CDR3 runs to 17 residues. The DNA of the CDR3 is TGTGCCTGCAGTTTAGCGAGAACAGGGGTTTTGGGCACTGAAGCTTTCTTT. Translating it yields CACSLARTGVLGTEAFF.

This chain connects TRBV7-3 to TRBJ2-3, with TRBD2 identical over 8 bases. Unmatched junction bases numbered 7, after V lost 4 bases and J lost 7 bases. The CDR3 runs 14 residues. Germline CDR1 SGHTA, CDR2 FQGTGA. This chain's CDR3 is CASSSSGGPNTQYF. CDR3 in DNA: TGTGCCAGCAGCTCAAGCGGGGGTCCAAATACGCAGTATTTT.

This clonotype showed up many times. The V gene is TRBV10-3, the J gene TRBJ1-5, with D tentatively TRBD1 (5 bases). The V end lost 6 bases, the J end lost 1 base, and 7 bases lay between the germline ends. CDR1 is ENHRY, CDR2 SYGVKD, per germline. CDR3 length: 13 amino acids. As DNA, the CDR3 is TGTGCCATCAGCCGGGACAGCAATCAGCCCCAGCATTTT. Translating gives CAISRDSNQPQHF.

The rearrangement uses TRBV15 and TRBJ2-6; 8 nucleotides align to TRBD1. This CDR3 is 17 amino acids long. Trimming took 0 bases from V and 5 from J; bases not matched to a gene: 6. Germline V gives CDR1 LNHNV, CDR2 YYDKDF (reference sequence). CDR3 in amino acids: CATSREGQGARANVLTF. The CDR3 coding sequence is TGTGCCACCAGCAGAGAAGGGCAGGGGGCTCGGGCCAACGTCCTGACTTTC. The full variable domain, rest sourced from reference TRBV15 and TRBJ2-6, is DAMVIQNPRYQVTQFGKPVTLSCSQTLNHNVMYWYQQKSSQAPKLLFHYYDKDFNNEADTPDNFQSRRPNTSFCFLDIRSPGLGDTAMYLCATSREGQGARANVLTFGAGSRLTVL.

This clonotype was picked up many times. The chain couples TRBV4-2 to TRBJ1-2, with D unclear. The CDR3 has 14 amino acids. Trimming left V 0 bases short and J 5 bases short, with 10 bases between. Germline CDR1 reads LGHNA; CDR2 reads YNFKEQ. The CDR3 region is CASSQEQSDYGYTF. The CDR3, as DNA: TGTGCCAGCAGCCAAGAACAGAGTGATTATGGCTACACCTTC.

This clonotype has a count of ten or more. The chain carries TRBV6-2 or TRBV6-3 and TRBJ2-1, with TRBD2 matching over 11 bases. The germline CDR1 and CDR2 sequences are MNHEY and SVGEGT. This CDR3 has 15 residues. V was pared by 2 bases and J by 11 bases, with 8 bases of the junction left unmatched. CDR3 sequence: CASSYGLSGGVQQFF. In nucleotides, the CDR3 is TGTGCCAGCAGTTACGGGCTTAGCGGGGGGGTCCAGCAGTTCTTC.

In this sample, this clonotype turned up many times. The V and J genes are TRBV7-2 and TRBJ2-1, with D tentatively TRBD2 (6 bases). Germline V gene data show CDR1 as SGHTA and CDR2 as FQGNSA. The V end was cut by 3 bases, the J end by 7 bases, with 10 bases between. The CDR3 covers 13 residues. As DNA, the CDR3 is TGTGCCAGCAGCTTGACTAGTCGGAATGAGCAGTTCTTC. This sequence encodes CASSLTSRNEQFF.

This clonotype was seen many times. The chain is built from TRBV3-1 and TRBJ2-2, with D hard to call. Per germline, CDR1 LGHDT and CDR2 YNNKEL (reference sequence). This CDR3 is built from 16 residues. Trimming left V 2 bases short and J 1 base short, with 11 bases between. This chain's CDR3 is CASSQWPERNTGELFF. CDR3 DNA: TGTGCCAGCAGCCAATGGCCCGAAAGGAACACCGGGGAGCTGTTTTTT.

This clonotype has at least ten counts. The chain is built from TRBV7-6 and TRBJ2-1; D unresolved. V gave up 1 base and J gave up 9 bases, with 7 bases separating them. Germline assignment: CDR1 SGHVS and CDR2 FNYEAQ. There are 12 residues in the CDR3. The CDR3 reads CASSLGPFEQFF. In nucleotides, the CDR3 is TGTGCCAGCAGCTTAGGGCCCTTTGAGCAGTTCTTC.

This clonotype was detected ten times or more. The V call is TRBV24-1, the J call TRBJ2-5; TRBD1 matches 10 bases. Germline V CDR1 and CDR2: KGHDR, SFDVKD. The J segment lost 4 bases and the V segment lost 2 bases, leaving 6 bases of the junction unmatched. The CDR3 contains 16 residues. The CDR3 bases are TGTGCCACCAGTGATTCGGGACAGGGGTTGCGAGAGACCCAGTACTTC. Translating gives CATSDSGQGLRETQYF.

The gene calls are TRBV6-2 or TRBV6-3 and TRBJ1-5; D possibly corresponds to TRBD1 (6 bases). Looked up from germline, CDR1 is MNHEY and CDR2 is SVGEGT. V lost 5 bases and J 2 bases, leaving 22 bases between the germline ends. CDR3 length: 18 amino acids. The chain's CDR3 is CASSLPASGGRGNQPQHF. CDR3 DNA sequence: TGTGCCAGCAGTCTACCCGCTTCGGGGGGCAGAGGCAATCAGCCCCAGCATTTT.

The rearrangement joins TRBV7-2 to TRBJ1-2; 8 bases are a match to TRBD1. The CDR3 consists of 15 residues. Germline V gene data show CDR1 as SGHTA and CDR2 as FQGNSA. V shed 6 bases, J shed 2 bases, and the junction held 8 bases outside the gene matches. The CDR3 region is CASSYRTGQNYGYTF. The CDR3 region has the DNA TGTGCCAGCAGTTACCGGACAGGGCAAAACTATGGCTACACCTTC. Based on the CDR3 plus reference TRBV7-2 and TRBJ1-2, the full variable domain is GAGVSQSPSNKVTEKGKDVELRCDPISGHTALYWYRQSLGQGLEFLIYFQGNSAPDKSGLPSDRFSAERTGGSVSTLTIQRTQQEDSAVYLCASSYRTGQNYGYTFGSGTRLTVV.

V usage is TRBV6-2 or TRBV6-3 and J usage is TRBJ2-3, with 10 bases aligning to TRBD2. V lost 0 bases, J lost 4 bases, and 4 bases stayed unmatched. CDR3 length equals 16 residues. The germline V gene has CDR1 MNHEY and CDR2 SVGEGT. CDR3 DNA sequence: TGTGCCAGCAGTTACTCGGAGCGGGGGGGCCCAGATACGCAGTATTTT. As protein: CASSYSERGGPDTQYF.

In this sample, this clonotype turned up a few times. The gene calls are TRBV5-4 and TRBJ2-2, with D perhaps TRBD1 or TRBD2 (5 bases each). V lost 0 bases and J lost 2, with 11 bases in between. Germline CDR1 SGHNT, CDR2 YYREEE (reference sequence). This CDR3 has 16 residues. The CDR3 protein is CASSLGGTINTGELFF. In nucleotides, the CDR3 is TGTGCCAGCAGCTTGGGAGGGACCATAAACACCGGGGAGCTGTTTTTT.

This clonotype came up many times. The chain is built from TRBV28 and TRBJ1-5, with D uncertain. The CDR3 has 15 amino acids. Trimming removed 7 bases from V and 0 bases from J, with 13 bases in between. Germline V lookup: CDR1 MDHEN, CDR2 SYDVKM. CDR3 loop: CASTPSQFSNQPQHF. The CDR3 DNA reads as TGTGCCAGCACCCCTTCGCAGTTTAGCAATCAGCCCCAGCATTTT.

This clonotype was counted ten times or more. The chain is built from TRBV20-1 and TRBJ2-5, with 7 bases lining up with TRBD1. V lost 7 bases to trimming and J lost 2 bases; unmatched junction nucleotides: 10. The CDR3 consists of 14 residues. Germline V gene data show CDR1 as DFQATT and CDR2 as SNEGSKA (reference sequence). CDR3 bases: TGCAGTGGGAATCACGGGACAGCTCAAGAGACCCAGTACTTC. This sequence encodes CSGNHGTAQETQYF.

Ten or more counts support this clonotype. Relative to the germline gene, one junction end is altered; a read error may explain this. The rearrangement links TRBV20-1 to TRBJ2-1, with D unclear. CDR1 is DFQATT and CDR2 is SNEGSKA in the germline V gene (reference sequence). The CDR3 spans 12 residues. DNA for the CDR3: TGTAGTGCTAGGGCGGCTCACAATGAGCAGTTCTTC. It yields the protein CSARAAHNEQFF.

There are many counts of this clonotype. The chain carries TRBV11-2 and TRBJ2-5, with 13 positions matching TRBD2. CDR3 length: 16 residues. Losses at the gene ends were 1 base for V and 1 base for J; bases not matched to a gene: 0. Germline loops: CDR1 SGHAT, CDR2 FQNNGV. The CDR3 sequence is CASSLGTSGGQETQYF. In DNA, the CDR3 is TGTGCCAGCAGCTTAGGGACTAGCGGGGGCCAAGAGACCCAGTACTTC.

About this clonotype itself: It may be a read error: a sequence one base away is much more abundant. Here the CDR3 reads CASSPPGGGAFSEQFF. DNA of the CDR3: TGTGCCAGCAGCCCCCCCGGCGGGGGGGCCTTCAGTGAGCAGTTCTTC. The rearrangement links TRBV3-1 to TRBJ2-1, with 9 bases identical to TRBD2. This CDR3 is 16 amino acids long. V was clipped by 4 bases and J by 9 bases; unmatched bases: 13. Germline V lookup: CDR1 LGHDT, CDR2 YNNKEL (reference sequence).

This clonotype has a count of ten or more. V usage is TRBV9 and J usage is TRBJ2-1, with 8 bases matching TRBD2. V was pared by 3 bases and J by 3 bases, with 5 bases of the junction left unmatched. CDR3 length: 15 residues. Germline CDR1 SGDLS, CDR2 YYNGEE. CDR3 protein: CASSGLANRYNEQFF. CDR3 in DNA: TGTGCCAGCAGCGGACTAGCGAACCGCTACAATGAGCAGTTCTTC.

The V call is TRBV20-1, the J call TRBJ1-6; the match to TRBD1 covers 11 bases. CDR3 size: 16 residues. J was trimmed by 2 bases and V by 3 bases; bases with no gene match: 3. Germline V gene data show CDR1 as DFQATT and CDR2 as SNEGSKA (reference sequence). The CDR3 reads CSASGGQGAYNSPLHF. CDR3 nucleotide sequence: TGCAGTGCTAGTGGGGGACAGGGGGCCTATAATTCACCCCTCCACTTT.